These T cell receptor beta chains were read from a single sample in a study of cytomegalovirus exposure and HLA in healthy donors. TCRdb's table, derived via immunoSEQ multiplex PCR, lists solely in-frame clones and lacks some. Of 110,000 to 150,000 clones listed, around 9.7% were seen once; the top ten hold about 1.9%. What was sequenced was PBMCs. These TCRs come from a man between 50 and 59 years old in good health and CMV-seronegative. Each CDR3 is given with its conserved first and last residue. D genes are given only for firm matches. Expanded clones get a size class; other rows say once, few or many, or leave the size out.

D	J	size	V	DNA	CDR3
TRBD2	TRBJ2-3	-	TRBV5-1	TGCGCCAGCAGCCGCAGACTAGCGAATGGTGCAGATACGCAGTATTTT	CASSRRLANGADTQYF
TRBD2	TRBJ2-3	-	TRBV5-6	TGTGCCAGCAACCAGCTAGCGGGGGGCTCCACAGATACGCAGTATTTT	CASNQLAGGSTDTQYF
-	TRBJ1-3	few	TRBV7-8	TGTGCCAGCAGCTTAGTAAGCCGGTCGAGCTCTGGAAACACCATATATTTT	CASSLVSRSSSGNTIYF
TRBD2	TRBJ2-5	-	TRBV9	TGTGCCAGCAGCGTAGGACTAGCGGGAGGGGAGACCCAGTACTTC	CASSVGLAGGETQYF
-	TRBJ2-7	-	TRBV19	TGTGCCAGTAGCTCCCGTGGGGCAAGTTACGAGCAGTACTTC	CASSSRGASYEQYF
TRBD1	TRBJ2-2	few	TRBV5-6	TGTGCCAGCAGCCCGGCAGGGGGCGCGAGCACCGGGGAGCTGTTTTTT	CASSPAGGASTGELFF
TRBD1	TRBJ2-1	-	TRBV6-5	TGTGCCAGCAGGCCCCCGGGACAGGGGTACAATGAGCAGTTCTTC	CASRPPGQGYNEQFF
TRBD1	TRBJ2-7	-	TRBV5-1	TGCGCCAGCAGCTTGCAGGGGACAGGGATCTACGAGCAGTACTTC	CASSLQGTGIYEQYF
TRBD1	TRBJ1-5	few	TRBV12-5	TGTGCTAGTGGTTTGGGGACAGGGGGCGTCAGGCAGCCCCAGCATTTT	CASGLGTGGVRQPQHF
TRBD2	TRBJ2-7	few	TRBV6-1	TGTGCCAGCAGTACTCAGCGGGAGAGGGTCTACGAGCAGTACTTC	CASSTQRERVYEQYF
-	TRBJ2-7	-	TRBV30	TGTGCCTGGAGTTCTACATGGGACTCCTGGGCGTACTTC	CAWSSTWDSWAYF
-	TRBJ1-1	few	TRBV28	TGTGCCAGCAGCTTTAACACTGAAGCTTTCTTT	CASSFNTEAFF
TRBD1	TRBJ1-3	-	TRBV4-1	TGCGCCAGCAGCCAAAACCCGACAGGGGGTCCTGGAAACACCATATATTTT	CASSQNPTGGPGNTIYF
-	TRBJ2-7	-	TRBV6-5	TGTGCCAGCAACCGGGGATCTGGTGAGCAGTACTTC	CASNRGSGEQYF
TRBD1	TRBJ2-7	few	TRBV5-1	TGCGCCAGCAGCACCCGGGACAGGGCGGTCAACGAGCAGTACTTC	CASSTRDRAVNEQYF
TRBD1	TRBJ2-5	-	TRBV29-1	TGCAGTGGGACAGGCCCCCAAGAGACCCAGTACTTC	CSGTGPQETQYF
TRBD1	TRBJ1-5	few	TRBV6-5	TGTGCCAGCAGCTTAGGACAGGGCAATCAGCCCCAGCATTTT	CASSLGQGNQPQHF
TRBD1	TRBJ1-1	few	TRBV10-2	TGCGCCAGCAGCGACAGGGATACAGAAGCTTTCTTT	CASSDRDTEAFF
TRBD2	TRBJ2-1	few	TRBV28	TGTGCCAGTCTAACTAGCGGGAGACTCAATGAGCAGTTCTTC	CASLTSGRLNEQFF
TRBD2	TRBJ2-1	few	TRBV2	TGTGCCAGCACTGGGGCTAGCGGGTACAATGAGCAGTTCTTC	CASTGASGYNEQFF
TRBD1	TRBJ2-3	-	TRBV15	TGTGCCACCAGCAGATCTGGACAGGCTTCAGATACGCAGTATTTT	CATSRSGQASDTQYF
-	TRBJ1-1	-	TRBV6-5	TGTGCCAGCAGCTCATTCAGGGATGGGCACACTGAAGCTTTCTTT	CASSSFRDGHTEAFF
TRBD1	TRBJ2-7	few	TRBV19	TGTGCCAGTAGTATTGAGGACAGGCCTGGACTCTACGAGCAGTACTTC	CASSIEDRPGLYEQYF
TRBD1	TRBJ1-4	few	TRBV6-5	TGTGCCAGCATGAGAATCAGGGGGGCTAATGAAAAACTGTTTTTT	CASMRIRGANEKLFF
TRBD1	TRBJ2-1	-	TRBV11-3	TGTGCCAGCAGCTTACAGGGGGCTTCCTACAATGAGCAGTTCTTC	CASSLQGASYNEQFF
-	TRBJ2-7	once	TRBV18	TGTGCCAGCTCCCCAGGGAAGGGAGACTACGAGCAGTACTTC	CASSPGKGDYEQYF
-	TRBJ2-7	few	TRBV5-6	TGTGCCAGCAGCGTGTGGGGCACCGGGCGGTCCTACGAGCAGTACTTC	CASSVWGTGRSYEQYF
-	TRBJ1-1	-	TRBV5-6	TGTGCCAGCAGCTCACCCCAGGGAGGGGTCCCTGAAGCTTTCTTT	CASSSPQGGVPEAFF
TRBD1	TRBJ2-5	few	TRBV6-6	TGTGCCAGCAGTTACTCAGGGTCAGGGGGCCAAGAGACCCAGTACTTC	CASSYSGSGGQETQYF
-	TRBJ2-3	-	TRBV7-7	TGTGCCAGCAGCTCACCACGCAAGACAGCCTGGCCTGGCACGCAGTATTTT	CASSSPRKTAWPGTQYF
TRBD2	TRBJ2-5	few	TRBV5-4	TGTGCCAGCAGCTTGGGGCTAGCGGGAGAAGAGACCCAGTACTTC	CASSLGLAGEETQYF
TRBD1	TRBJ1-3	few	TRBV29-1	TGCAGCGTTTCGGGACAGCCAGGAAACACCATATATTTT	CSVSGQPGNTIYF
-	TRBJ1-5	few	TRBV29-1	TGCAGCGCGATCACGCGGGGTCTTAATCAGCCCCAGCATTTT	CSAITRGLNQPQHF
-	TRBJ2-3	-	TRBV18	TGTGCCAGCTCACCACGGACTCAGACAGATACGCAGTATTTT	CASSPRTQTDTQYF